Each of the 21 T cell receptor beta chains below was sequenced from the same sample in a study of T cell responses to AZD1222 COVID-19 vaccine. Measured with immunoSEQ multiplex PCR; TCRdb has only the in-frame clones, and not every one. This table has around 120,000 clones, approximately 90% appearing once. The sample here was peripheral blood, taken 28 days after the second AZD1222 dose. These receptors originate from an adult who received the AZD1222 COVID-19 vaccine.

V gene TRBV30 combines with J gene TRBJ1-2, with no clear D. The germline V gene encodes CDR1 GTSNPN and CDR2 SVGIG (reference sequence). The CDR3 loop spans 12 amino acids. Trimming shortened V by 2 bases and J by 4 bases, and 8 bases separated the two germline ends. The DNA for the CDR3 is TGTGCCTGGAGTTCGGGAAGCTATGGCTACACCTTC. Translating gives CAWSSGSYGYTF.

The rearrangement uses TRBV9 and TRBJ1-6, with D possibly matching TRBD1 (6 bases). Between the trimmed V and J ends, which lost 5 bases and 5 bases, there was a span of 14 bases. Per germline, CDR1 SGDLS and CDR2 YYNGEE. This CDR3 comprises 15 residues. The CDR3 loop is CASSPTGADNSPLHF. The DNA for the CDR3 is TGTGCCAGCAGTCCGACGGGGGCCGATAATTCACCCCTCCACTTT. Full variable domain (outside the CDR3, taken from reference TRBV9 and TRBJ1-6): DSGVTQTPKHLITATGQRVTLRCSPRSGDLSVYWYQQSLDQGLQFLIQYYNGEERAKGNILERFSAQQFPDLHSELNLSSLELGDSALYFCASSPTGADNSPLHFGNGTRLTVT.

The chain couples TRBV3-1 (or the pseudogene TRBV3-2) to TRBJ2-3; 10 bases fit TRBD2. Per germline, CDR1 LGHDT and CDR2 YNNKEL (reference sequence). Unmatched junction bases numbered 12, after V lost 0 bases and J lost 0 bases. CDR3 length: 20 amino acids. The CDR3 region is CASSQDGGASGRRSTDTQYF. CDR3 coding DNA: TGTGCCAGCAGCCAAGACGGTGGGGCTAGCGGGAGACGAAGCACAGATACGCAGTATTTT.

J is TRBJ1-2 and V is TRBV3-1 (or the pseudogene TRBV3-2); D is possibly TRBD1 (5 bases). Between the trimmed V and J ends, which lost 2 bases and 11 bases, there was a span of 18 bases. The CDR3 has 14 residues. Germline CDR1 and CDR2: LGHDT and YNNKEL (reference sequence). CDR3 sequence: CASSQKTTGTFYTF. For the CDR3, the DNA is TGTGCCAGCAGCCAAAAAACTACCGGGACGTTTTACACCTTC.

The genes are TRBV19 and TRBJ2-7, with D perhaps matching TRBD1 (6 bases). Trimming took 4 bases from V and 2 from J, leaving 18 bases between them. The CDR3 contains 16 residues. The germline V gene encodes CDR1 LNHDA and CDR2 SQIVND (reference sequence). The DNA of the CDR3 is TGTGCCAGTAGTACAACGACAGGACTGATTCCCTACGAGCAGTACTTC. Its translation: CASSTTTGLIPYEQYF.

The J gene is TRBJ2-7, the V gene TRBV6-2 or TRBV6-3; no clear D. Trimming shortened V by 4 bases and J by 7 bases, and 11 bases separated the two germline ends. Germline values: CDR1 MNHEY, CDR2 SVGEGT. CDR3 length equals 12 residues. The CDR3 sequence is CASSLELGEQYF. The DNA of the CDR3 is TGTGCCAGCAGTTTAGAGTTAGGGGAGCAGTACTTC.

The chain couples TRBV19 to TRBJ1-2; D is undetermined. The CDR3 is made up of 15 amino acids. The V end lost 3 bases, the J end lost 8 bases, and 19 bases lay between the germline ends. Germline CDR1 is LNHDA and CDR2 is SQIVND (reference sequence). As DNA, the CDR3 is TGTGCCAGTAGTATCATTCACAGTGACCTTAAGGGCTACACCTTC. It yields the protein CASSIIHSDLKGYTF.

The chain is built from TRBV5-8 and TRBJ2-7; perhaps TRBD1 as D (5 bases). Germline values: CDR1 SGHTS, CDR2 YDEGEE. Between the trimmed V and J ends, which lost 5 bases and 0 bases, there was a span of 12 bases. The CDR3 consists of 14 residues. The CDR3 sequence: CASRGVDFSYEQYF. The CDR3 region has the DNA TGTGCCAGCAGAGGGGTCGATTTCTCCTACGAGCAGTACTTC. The complete variable domain, with remaining parts taken from reference TRBV5-8 and TRBJ2-7, reads EAGVTQSPTHLIKTRGQQATLRCSPISGHTSVYWYQQALGLGLQFLLWYDEGEERNRGNFPPRFSGRQFPNYSSELNVNALELEDSALYLCASRGVDFSYEQYFGPGTRLTVT.

The J gene is TRBJ2-1, the V gene TRBV19, with 8 bases that match TRBD2. Germline V CDR1 and CDR2: LNHDA, SQIVND (reference sequence). V shed 7 bases, J shed 4 bases, and the junction held 3 bases outside the gene matches. The CDR3 sequence is 13 residues long. For the CDR3, the DNA is TGTGCCAGTAATTTAGCGGGGTACAATGAGCAGTTCTTC. This sequence encodes CASNLAGYNEQFF.

This chain links TRBV7-2 with TRBJ1-5; TRBD1 matches at 8 bases. Germline CDR1 is SGHTA and CDR2 is FQGNSA. This CDR3 spans 15 amino acids. Trimming removed 2 bases from V and 4 bases from J; junction bases left unmatched: 4. The CDR3 loop is CASSLFQGANQPQHF. The DNA for the CDR3 is TGTGCCAGCAGCTTATTTCAGGGGGCGAATCAGCCCCAGCATTTT.

The chain couples TRBV27 to TRBJ2-7; D call uncertain. Germline CDR1 MNHEY, CDR2 SMNVEV (reference sequence). The V gene lost 0 bases and the J gene lost 3 bases, with 12 bases spanning the gap. The CDR3 is 15 amino acids. CDR3 sequence reads: CASSLSPRIYYEQYF. The CDR3 nucleotides read TGTGCCAGCAGTTTATCCCCACGCATTTACTACGAGCAGTACTTC.

The rearrangement uses TRBV9 and TRBJ2-2, with D possibly being TRBD1 or TRBD2 (5 bases each). CDR3 length equals 18 residues. Trimming removed 3 bases from V and 6 bases from J, with 24 bases in between. Per the germline V gene, CDR1 is SGDLS and CDR2 is YYNGEE. This CDR3 is CASSASGTETRKSGELFF. CDR3 DNA: TGTGCCAGCAGCGCCTCCGGGACGGAGACAAGAAAGTCCGGGGAGCTGTTTTTT.

This clone came up once. The rearrangement uses TRBV5-1 and TRBJ1-2; 9 positions match TRBD1. CDR3 length: 14 amino acids. Germline trimming cut 0 bases from V and 4 bases from J; bases unmatched to any gene: 1. CDR1 and CDR2 from the germline V gene are SGHRS and YFSETQ. CDR3 in DNA: TGCGCCAGCAGCTTGGGGGACAGGGTCTATGGCTACACCTTC. This translates into CASSLGDRVYGYTF.

The genes are TRBV6-4 and TRBJ2-2; 7 bases line up with TRBD1. The CDR3 contains 14 residues. Germline V gene data show CDR1 as MRHNA and CDR2 as SNTAGT. The J segment lost 7 bases and the V segment lost 8 bases, leaving 10 bases of the junction unmatched. The CDR3 nucleotides are TGTGCCAGCGCGACAGGGAGTGGCGTCGGGGAGCTGTTTTTT. Amino acids: CASATGSGVGELFF.

The chain carries TRBV11-1 and TRBJ2-1, with 12 positions matching TRBD1. CDR1 and CDR2 (germline): SGHAT, FQDESV (reference sequence). J gave up 4 bases and V 5 bases, and 3 bases lay outside the gene matches. This CDR3 is built from 15 residues. DNA of the CDR3: TGTGCCAGCAGCCTGGGACAGGGGGCTTACAATGAGCAGTTCTTC. Encoded protein: CASSLGQGAYNEQFF.

CDR3 bases: TGTGCCAGCAGCCACTGGATCCGAGGCAATGAGCAGTTCTTC. Its translation is CASSHWIRGNEQFF. The chain carries TRBV14 and TRBJ2-1; D is ambiguous. CDR3 size: 14 residues. V lost 3 bases and J 6 bases, leaving 12 bases between the germline ends. CDR1 is SGHDN and CDR2 is FVKESK in the germline V gene.

This clone was seen only once. V usage is TRBV4-2 and J usage is TRBJ2-5; the D gene is possibly TRBD2 (6 bases). Trimming pared 4 bases from V and 1 base from J, leaving 13 bases between. Germline V CDR1 and CDR2: LGHNA, YNFKEQ. This CDR3 comprises 15 residues. CDR3 region: CASSRNGGSQETQYF. As DNA, the CDR3 is TGTGCCAGCAGCCGCAACGGAGGGTCCCAAGAGACCCAGTACTTC.

The chain recombines TRBV7-3 with TRBJ2-1; 7 bases are shared with TRBD2. The V gene end was trimmed by 2 bases and the J gene end by 6 bases; junction bases not matched to a gene: 7. The CDR3 spans 15 residues. Germline CDR1 reads SGHTA; CDR2 reads FQGTGA. The CDR3 sequence is CASSLSGGRVNEQFF. Written as DNA, the CDR3 is TGTGCCAGCAGCTTATCGGGAGGTAGGGTCAATGAGCAGTTCTTC.

The table lists this clone with a few counts. The V and J genes are TRBV28 and TRBJ1-2, with TRBD1 as a possible D gene (6 bases). The CDR3 sequence is 14 residues long. Trimming pared 4 bases from V and 4 bases from J, leaving 13 bases between. Germline V CDR1 and CDR2: MDHEN, SYDVKM. DNA of the CDR3: TGTGCCAGCAGTTCCTTAGCGGGGGCCTATGGCTACACCTTC. Protein: CASSSLAGAYGYTF.

This chain uses TRBV29-1 with TRBJ1-3; a weak D match, TRBD1 (6 bases). Germline CDR1 reads SQVTM; CDR2 reads ANQGSEA. Between the trimmed V and J ends, which lost 2 bases and 1 base, there was a span of 9 bases. The CDR3 length is 14 residues. CDR3 sequence (DNA): TGCAGCGTTGAACGACAGGAATCTGGAAACACCATATATTTT. This sequence encodes CSVERQESGNTIYF.

In DNA form, the CDR3 reads TGTGCCAGCAGCTTGGGGCAGGGAGACACTTATGGCTACACCTTC. The encoded protein is CASSLGQGDTYGYTF. The chain joins TRBV5-8 to TRBJ1-2; the D gene is possibly TRBD1 (5 bases). Germline V CDR1 and CDR2: SGHTS, YDEGEE. There are 15 residues in the CDR3. With 0 bases removed from V and 5 bases from J, the gap between germline ends came to 14 bases.